Presented here are 30 T cell receptor beta chains from one specimen sequenced in a study of human T cells and chemical hapten exposure. Noted time point: pre-sensitization, week 0. Treatment of the sample: therapeutic diphenylcyclopropenone sensitization with weekly scalp DPC. TCRdb independently ran MiXCR on the RACE reads; one entry per CDR3 protein. The sample includes more than 250,000 distinct CDR3 sequences, roughly 8% of them seen just once. Sequencing was performed on whole blood, taken in connection with sensitization to the hapten diphenylcyclopropenone (DPC). The receptors shown here come from a man between 18 and 35 years old with alopecia areata. Some clones in this sample may be carry-over from other donors' samples.

The table lists this clonotype with a few counts. This chain connects TRBV20-1 to TRBJ2-2; the D gene is possibly TRBD2 (6 bases). V was trimmed by 2 bases and J by 5 bases, leaving 18 bases between them. Germline loops: CDR1 DFQATT, CDR2 SNEGSKA (reference sequence). The CDR3 totals 16 residues. CDR3 loop: CSARPTGLAITGELFF. The CDR3 coding sequence is TGCAGTGCTAGACCTACCGGGCTAGCGATAACCGGGGAGCTGTTTTTT.

This clonotype was seen many times. The chain links TRBV20-1 to TRBJ1-1, with D unresolved. This CDR3 is built from 10 residues. CDR1 and CDR2 from the germline V gene are DFQATT and SNEGSKA (reference sequence). Trimming stripped 6 bases from V and 9 bases from J, with 11 bases between. The CDR3, as DNA: TGCAGTGCGGGTGAGACCAAAGCTTTCTTT. Its translation: CSAGETKAFF.

The genes are TRBV5-1 and TRBJ2-2, with D unclear. The CDR3 sequence is 20 residues long. Germline CDR1 reads SGHRS; CDR2 reads YFSETQ. V lost 1 base to trimming and J lost 2 bases, with 24 bases between them. In DNA, the CDR3 is TGCGCCAGCAGCTTGTTGGGGTCCCTAGACACAATCGGAAACACCGGGGAGCTGTTTTTT. This encodes CASSLLGSLDTIGNTGELFF.

The chain carries TRBV9 and TRBJ1-3; D remains unclear. Trimming took off 0 bases at V and 0 bases at J, with 7 bases between the two ends. This CDR3 contains 15 residues. The germline V gene encodes CDR1 SGDLS and CDR2 YYNGEE. The CDR3 here is CASSVAVSSGNTIYF. In nucleotides, the CDR3 is TGTGCCAGCAGCGTAGCTGTGTCCTCTGGAAACACCATATATTTT.

The V and J genes are TRBV15 and TRBJ2-1; 14 nucleotides align to TRBD2. Germline CDR1 LNHNV, CDR2 YYDKDF (reference sequence). J was trimmed by 2 bases and V by 0 bases; bases with no gene match: 9. This CDR3 is built from 20 residues. CDR3 region: CATSRDLMGLAGATYNEQFF. The CDR3 DNA follows: TGTGCCACCAGCAGAGATTTAATGGGACTAGCGGGGGCGACCTACAATGAGCAGTTCTTC.

The chain recombines TRBV27 with TRBJ2-7, with a tentative D call TRBD2 (6 bases). V was cut by 6 bases and J by 4 bases, with 13 bases left in between. Germline V gives CDR1 MNHEY, CDR2 SMNVEV (reference sequence). CDR3 length: 13 residues. CDR3 protein: CASRRDSRYEQYF. The CDR3 bases are TGTGCCAGCAGACGGGACTCAAGGTACGAGCAGTACTTC.

The table lists this clonotype with a few counts. The rearrangement uses TRBV18 and TRBJ1-5; 7 bases match TRBD1. The CDR3 spans 15 residues. Germline CDR1 reads KGHSH; CDR2 reads LQKENI. Germline trimming cut 5 bases from V and 0 bases from J; bases unmatched to any gene: 4. The CDR3 region is CASSKGQFSNQPQHF. The CDR3 bases are TGTGCCAGCTCAAAGGGACAGTTTAGCAATCAGCCCCAGCATTTT.

This clonotype was counted ten times or more. The J gene is TRBJ1-2, the V gene TRBV27; 9 bases are a match to TRBD1. This CDR3 comprises 12 residues. The germline gives CDR1 MNHEY, CDR2 SMNVEV (reference sequence). Unmatched junction bases numbered 4, after V lost 6 bases and J lost 8 bases. Here the CDR3 reads CASRGDREGYTF. CDR3 DNA: TGTGCCAGCAGGGGGGACAGGGAAGGCTACACCTTC.

Only a few counts were recorded for this clonotype. Written as DNA, the CDR3 is TGTGCCAGCAGCTTAACGCGCGGCACTGAAGCTTTCTTT. Its translation is CASSLTRGTEAFF. The V and J genes are TRBV11-3 and TRBJ1-1; D unresolved. V was pared by 2 bases and J by 4 bases, with 8 bases between. CDR1 and CDR2 (germline): SGHNT, YENEEA. The CDR3 spans 13 residues.

There are a few counts of this clonotype. The chain combines TRBV19 with TRBJ2-2; D possibly corresponds to TRBD1 (7 bases). The germline V gene has CDR1 LNHDA and CDR2 SQIVND (reference sequence). V was cut by 6 bases and J by 4 bases, with 15 bases left in between. The CDR3 is 15 amino acids. Here the CDR3 DNA reads TGTGCCAGTAGACGGGAGAGGACAGGCACCGGGGAGCTGTTTTTT. Its translation: CASRRERTGTGELFF.

J is TRBJ1-1 and V is TRBV20-1; 7 bases agree with TRBD1. V shed 6 bases, J shed 2 bases, and the junction held 6 bases outside the gene matches. The CDR3 is 13 amino acids. Germline V lookup: CDR1 DFQATT, CDR2 SNEGSKA (reference sequence). The CDR3 nucleotides read TGCAGTGCACTGGGACAGCGCAACACTGAAGCTTTCTTT. It is translated as CSALGQRNTEAFF.

This clonotype was recorded a few times. The chain combines TRBV3-1 with TRBJ2-7; 9 bases map to TRBD2. This CDR3 contains 13 residues. The junction had 6 bases not matched to a gene; V was cut back by 5 bases and J by 7 bases. Germline lookup yields CDR1 LGHDT and CDR2 YNNKEL (reference sequence). The CDR3 spells CASSETGLAEQYV. As DNA, the CDR3 is TGTGCCAGCAGCGAAACTGGACTAGCGGAGCAGTACGTC.

This clonotype has ten or more counts. This rearrangement joins TRBV7-2 to TRBJ2-7, with 7 positions matching TRBD1. CDR1 and CDR2 (germline): SGHTA, FQGNSA. The trim removed 6 bases at V and 0 bases at J, leaving 8 bases unmatched. The CDR3 extends over 15 amino acids. The CDR3 is CASRRVGTDSYEQYF. The DNA of the CDR3 is TGTGCCAGCAGGCGGGTAGGGACAGACTCCTACGAGCAGTACTTC.

This clonotype was observed many times. The chain employs TRBV2 and TRBJ1-2; 9 bases are shared with TRBD1. V was clipped by 4 bases and J by 8 bases; unmatched bases: 5. CDR1 is SNHLY, CDR2 FYNNEI, per germline. The CDR3 has 13 residues. CDR3 loop: CASSGGTGHGYTF. The CDR3 nucleotides are TGTGCCAGCAGTGGAGGGACAGGGCACGGCTACACCTTC.

The chain links TRBV19 to TRBJ1-2; 11 bases match TRBD1. Per germline, CDR1 LNHDA and CDR2 SQIVND (reference sequence). Trimming cost V 7 bases and J 4 bases; bases outside gene matches: 5. The CDR3 spans 14 residues. CDR3 DNA: TGTGCCAGTATCTCGGGACAGGGGGTCTATGGCTACACCTTC. It is translated as CASISGQGVYGYTF.

This clonotype has only a few counts. This sequence joins TRBV10-3 and TRBJ2-7, with D maybe TRBD1 (5 bases). CDR1 is ENHRY and CDR2 is SYGVKD in the germline V gene. The CDR3 loop spans 14 amino acids. The V gene lost 5 bases and the J gene lost 2 bases, with 13 bases spanning the gap. The CDR3 is CAISQGRSPYEQYV. The CDR3 region has the DNA TGTGCCATCAGTCAGGGAAGGTCCCCCTACGAGCAGTACGTC.

This chain joins TRBV28 and TRBJ1-2, with 11 positions matching TRBD1. This CDR3 region has 17 residues. J was trimmed by 6 bases and V by 3 bases; bases with no gene match: 12. Germline V gene sequence: CDR1 MDHEN, CDR2 SYDVKM. The CDR3 loop reads CASSLYRDRGLKDGYTF. The CDR3 nucleotides are TGTGCCAGCAGTTTGTACCGGGACAGGGGGTTAAAGGATGGCTACACCTTC.

V gene TRBV14 combines with J gene TRBJ1-4, with TRBD1 identical over 8 bases. The CDR3 is made up of 17 amino acids. CDR1 and CDR2 (germline): SGHDN, FVKESK. Germline trimming cut 2 bases from V and 4 bases from J; bases unmatched to any gene: 9. The CDR3 here is CASSQPSRTGYNEKLFF. The CDR3, as DNA: TGTGCCAGCAGCCAACCGTCCCGGACAGGGTATAATGAAAAACTGTTTTTT. The whole variable domain, remainder taken from reference TRBV14 and TRBJ1-4, is EAGVTQFPSHSVIEKGQTVTLRCDPISGHDNLYWYRRVMGKEIKFLLHFVKESKQDESGMPNNRFLAERTGGTYSTLKVQPAELEDSGVYFCASSQPSRTGYNEKLFFGSGTQLSVL.

The chain joins TRBV14 to TRBJ2-7; no clear D gene. With 3 bases removed from V and 6 bases from J, the gap between germline ends came to 9 bases. From germline, CDR1 is SGHDN and CDR2 FVKESK. This CDR3 is built from 12 residues. CDR3 DNA sequence: TGTGCCAGCAGCCAGTGGAACGGCGAGCAGTACTTC. It codes for CASSQWNGEQYF.

This clonotype was seen a handful of times. V gene TRBV7-9 combines with J gene TRBJ2-4; tentatively, D is TRBD1 (5 bases). The germline V gene encodes CDR1 SEHNR and CDR2 FQNEAQ (reference sequence). This CDR3 has 13 amino acids. The V gene lost 2 bases and the J gene lost 10 bases, with 12 bases spanning the gap. The CDR3 region is CASSLRQGWIQYF. CDR3 bases: TGTGCCAGCAGCTTAAGGCAGGGTTGGATTCAGTACTTC. The full variable domain, with the rest looked up from reference TRBV7-9 and TRBJ2-4, is DTGVSQNPRHKITKRGQNVTFRCDPISEHNRLYWYRQTLGQGPEFLTYFQNEAQLEKSRLLSDRFSAERPKGSFSTLEIQRTEQGDSAMYLCASSLRQGWIQYFGAGTRLSVL.

This chain joins TRBV12-5 and TRBJ1-1; D may be TRBD1 (6 bases). The V end was cut by 6 bases, the J end by 8 bases, with 13 bases between. This CDR3 has 12 residues. Germline CDR1 is LGHNT and CDR2 is FRNRAP. The CDR3 DNA reads as TGTGCTAGTGGCCCCCTCGACAGGGAAGCTTTCTTT. Translated, it gives CASGPLDREAFF.

Ten or more counts support this clonotype. V usage is TRBV4-3 and J usage is TRBJ1-1, with D possibly TRBD1 on 6 matching bases. Germline V gene lookup returns CDR1 LGHNA and CDR2 YSLEER. This CDR3 spans 15 amino acids. V gave up 3 bases and J gave up 7 bases, with 18 bases separating them. The CDR3 DNA is TGCGCCAGCAGCCAGACGACAGGAATCCTTGATGAAGCTTTCTTT. Protein: CASSQTTGILDEAFF.

The chain carries TRBV10-3 and TRBJ2-7; D possibly corresponds to TRBD2 (6 bases). Trimming stripped 10 bases from V and 0 bases from J, with 16 bases between. This CDR3 is built from 14 residues. Germline values: CDR1 ENHRY, CDR2 SYGVKD. This CDR3 reads CATQGGLSSYEQYV. The CDR3 DNA reads as TGTGCCACCCAGGGAGGCTTGAGCTCCTACGAGCAGTACGTC.

For the CDR3, the DNA is TGTGCCACCAGCTCAAGGACAGGGCACCAAGAGACCCAGTACTTC. It specifies CATSSRTGHQETQYF. The chain joins TRBV15 to TRBJ2-5; 8 nucleotides align to TRBD1. V lost 5 bases, J lost 0 bases, and 5 bases stayed unmatched. The V gene's germline CDR1 is LNHNV and CDR2 YYDKDF (reference sequence). The CDR3 covers 15 residues.

The gene calls are TRBV7-9 and TRBJ2-4; TRBD1 matches 8 bases. The CDR3 runs to 15 residues. Germline CDR1 SEHNR, CDR2 FQNEAQ (reference sequence). V dropped 4 bases and J dropped 9; count of bases not matched to a gene: 11. CDR3 DNA: TGTGCCAGCAGCTGGTCCGGGACAGGAGGGGGCATTCAGTACTTC. This translates into CASSWSGTGGGIQYF.

The chain joins TRBV10-3 to TRBJ2-7, with TRBD1 as a possible D gene (6 bases). In germline, CDR1 is ENHRY, CDR2 SYGVKD. The CDR3 is 16 residues long. Deletions cut 4 bases from V and 3 bases from J, with 19 bases between. The CDR3 region is CAISGTTGTSLYEQYV. In DNA form, the CDR3 reads TGTGCCATCAGTGGAACAACAGGGACAAGTCTCTACGAGCAGTACGTC.

There are many counts of this clonotype. The chain carries TRBV11-2 and TRBJ2-1; D possibly corresponds to TRBD1 (6 bases). The CDR3 runs to 15 residues. Trimming left V 5 bases short and J 3 bases short, with 14 bases between. CDR1 is SGHAT and CDR2 is FQNNGV in the germline V gene. CDR3 residues: CASSQDRPDYNEQFF. CDR3 nucleotide sequence: TGTGCCAGCAGCCAAGACAGGCCCGACTACAATGAGCAGTTCTTC.

The chain joins TRBV20-1 to TRBJ1-1; TRBD1 aligns across 9 bases. The CDR3 runs 14 residues. V gave up 6 bases and J gave up 1 base; unmatched junction bases: 6. Germline CDR1 and CDR2: DFQATT and SNEGSKA (reference sequence). CDR3 loop: CSASTGGRNTEAFF. CDR3 coding DNA: TGCAGTGCATCAACAGGGGGCCGGAACACTGAAGCTTTCTTT.

This clonotype was seen more than once but under ten times. The chain has TRBV6-6 and TRBJ2-7, with a possible D match to TRBD1 (6 bases). Per the germline V gene, CDR1 is MNHNY and CDR2 is SVGAGI (reference sequence). This CDR3 contains 14 residues. V lost 5 bases and J 2 bases, leaving 13 bases between the germline ends. This CDR3 reads CASSSAGAPYEQYF. CDR3 nucleotide sequence: TGTGCCAGCAGTAGCGCAGGGGCCCCCTACGAGCAGTACTTC.

This clonotype was recorded many times. The chain joins TRBV7-3 to TRBJ1-6; no reliable D call. V was shortened by 5 bases and J by 7 bases, with 9 bases between the two germline ends. The CDR3 covers 13 residues. Germline loops: CDR1 SGHTA, CDR2 FQGTGA. The CDR3 coding sequence is TGTGCCAGCAGCCCGACGGTAAATTCACCCCTCCACTTT. Amino acids: CASSPTVNSPLHF.